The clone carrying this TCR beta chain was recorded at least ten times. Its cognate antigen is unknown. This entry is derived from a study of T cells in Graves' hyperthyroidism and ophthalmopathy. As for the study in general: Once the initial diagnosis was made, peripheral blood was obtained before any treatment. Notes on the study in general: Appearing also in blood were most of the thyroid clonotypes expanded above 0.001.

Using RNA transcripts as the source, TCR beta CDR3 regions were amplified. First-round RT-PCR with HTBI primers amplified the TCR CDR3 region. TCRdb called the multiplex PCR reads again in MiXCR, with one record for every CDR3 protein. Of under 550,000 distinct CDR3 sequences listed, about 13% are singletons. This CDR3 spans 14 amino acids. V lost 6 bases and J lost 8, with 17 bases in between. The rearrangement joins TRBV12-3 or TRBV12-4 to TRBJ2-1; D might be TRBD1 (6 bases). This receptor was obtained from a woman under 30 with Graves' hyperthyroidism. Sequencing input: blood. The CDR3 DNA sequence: TGTGCCAGCAGGGACGGGACACTGAACCATGAGCAGTTCTTC. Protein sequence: CASRDGTLNHEQFF.